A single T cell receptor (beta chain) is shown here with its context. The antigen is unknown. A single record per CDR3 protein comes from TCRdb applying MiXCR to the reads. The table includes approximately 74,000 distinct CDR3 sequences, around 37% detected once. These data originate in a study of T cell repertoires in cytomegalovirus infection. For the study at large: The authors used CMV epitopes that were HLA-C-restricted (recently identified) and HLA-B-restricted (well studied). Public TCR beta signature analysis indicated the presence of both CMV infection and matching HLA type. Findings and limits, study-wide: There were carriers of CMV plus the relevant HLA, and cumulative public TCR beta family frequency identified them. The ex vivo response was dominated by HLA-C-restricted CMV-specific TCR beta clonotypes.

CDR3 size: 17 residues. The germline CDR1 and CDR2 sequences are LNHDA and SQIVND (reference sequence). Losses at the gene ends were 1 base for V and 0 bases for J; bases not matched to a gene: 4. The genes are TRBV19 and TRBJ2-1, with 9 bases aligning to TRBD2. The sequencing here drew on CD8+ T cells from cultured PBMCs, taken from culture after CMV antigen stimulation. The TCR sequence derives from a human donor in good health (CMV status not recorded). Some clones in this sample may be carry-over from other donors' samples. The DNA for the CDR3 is TGTGCCAGTAGTATAGGGAGCGGGGGGAGCTCCTACAATGAGCAGTTCTTC. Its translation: CASSIGSGGSSYNEQFF.